This TCR beta chain is from a study of human T cells and chemical hapten exposure. Across the study: Diphenylcyclopropenone was administered weekly to the scalp of patients throughout the roughly 24-week study. Study-level results: Donors, who had alopecia, may show an immune response that differs from healthy people's. Clustering by CDR3 similarity yielded significantly more large clusters from expanded TCRs than controls.

Individual cDNA molecules received unique molecular identifiers in the library. TCRdb fed the RACE reads into MiXCR, producing one record per CDR3 protein. The table includes some 350,000 distinct CDR3 sequences, over 6% detected once. Time point of the sample: patch test 2, 6 weeks after DPC sensitization. Sample treatment: therapeutic diphenylcyclopropenone sensitization with weekly scalp DPC. The CDR3 sequence is 15 residues long. V was trimmed by 1 base and J by 2 bases, leaving 12 bases between them. Germline values: CDR1 MDHEN, CDR2 SYDVKM. This clonotype has a handful of counts. The target antigen is unknown.

This TCR was sampled from a woman younger than 35 with alopecia areata. Some clones in this sample may be carry-over from other donors' samples. J is TRBJ2-7 and V is TRBV28; D call uncertain. This material consisted of whole blood, taken in connection with sensitization to the hapten diphenylcyclopropenone (DPC). The CDR3 region is CASSLLVDIPYEQYF. The CDR3 nucleotides read TGTGCCAGCAGTTTATTAGTTGATATTCCCTACGAGCAGTACTTC.